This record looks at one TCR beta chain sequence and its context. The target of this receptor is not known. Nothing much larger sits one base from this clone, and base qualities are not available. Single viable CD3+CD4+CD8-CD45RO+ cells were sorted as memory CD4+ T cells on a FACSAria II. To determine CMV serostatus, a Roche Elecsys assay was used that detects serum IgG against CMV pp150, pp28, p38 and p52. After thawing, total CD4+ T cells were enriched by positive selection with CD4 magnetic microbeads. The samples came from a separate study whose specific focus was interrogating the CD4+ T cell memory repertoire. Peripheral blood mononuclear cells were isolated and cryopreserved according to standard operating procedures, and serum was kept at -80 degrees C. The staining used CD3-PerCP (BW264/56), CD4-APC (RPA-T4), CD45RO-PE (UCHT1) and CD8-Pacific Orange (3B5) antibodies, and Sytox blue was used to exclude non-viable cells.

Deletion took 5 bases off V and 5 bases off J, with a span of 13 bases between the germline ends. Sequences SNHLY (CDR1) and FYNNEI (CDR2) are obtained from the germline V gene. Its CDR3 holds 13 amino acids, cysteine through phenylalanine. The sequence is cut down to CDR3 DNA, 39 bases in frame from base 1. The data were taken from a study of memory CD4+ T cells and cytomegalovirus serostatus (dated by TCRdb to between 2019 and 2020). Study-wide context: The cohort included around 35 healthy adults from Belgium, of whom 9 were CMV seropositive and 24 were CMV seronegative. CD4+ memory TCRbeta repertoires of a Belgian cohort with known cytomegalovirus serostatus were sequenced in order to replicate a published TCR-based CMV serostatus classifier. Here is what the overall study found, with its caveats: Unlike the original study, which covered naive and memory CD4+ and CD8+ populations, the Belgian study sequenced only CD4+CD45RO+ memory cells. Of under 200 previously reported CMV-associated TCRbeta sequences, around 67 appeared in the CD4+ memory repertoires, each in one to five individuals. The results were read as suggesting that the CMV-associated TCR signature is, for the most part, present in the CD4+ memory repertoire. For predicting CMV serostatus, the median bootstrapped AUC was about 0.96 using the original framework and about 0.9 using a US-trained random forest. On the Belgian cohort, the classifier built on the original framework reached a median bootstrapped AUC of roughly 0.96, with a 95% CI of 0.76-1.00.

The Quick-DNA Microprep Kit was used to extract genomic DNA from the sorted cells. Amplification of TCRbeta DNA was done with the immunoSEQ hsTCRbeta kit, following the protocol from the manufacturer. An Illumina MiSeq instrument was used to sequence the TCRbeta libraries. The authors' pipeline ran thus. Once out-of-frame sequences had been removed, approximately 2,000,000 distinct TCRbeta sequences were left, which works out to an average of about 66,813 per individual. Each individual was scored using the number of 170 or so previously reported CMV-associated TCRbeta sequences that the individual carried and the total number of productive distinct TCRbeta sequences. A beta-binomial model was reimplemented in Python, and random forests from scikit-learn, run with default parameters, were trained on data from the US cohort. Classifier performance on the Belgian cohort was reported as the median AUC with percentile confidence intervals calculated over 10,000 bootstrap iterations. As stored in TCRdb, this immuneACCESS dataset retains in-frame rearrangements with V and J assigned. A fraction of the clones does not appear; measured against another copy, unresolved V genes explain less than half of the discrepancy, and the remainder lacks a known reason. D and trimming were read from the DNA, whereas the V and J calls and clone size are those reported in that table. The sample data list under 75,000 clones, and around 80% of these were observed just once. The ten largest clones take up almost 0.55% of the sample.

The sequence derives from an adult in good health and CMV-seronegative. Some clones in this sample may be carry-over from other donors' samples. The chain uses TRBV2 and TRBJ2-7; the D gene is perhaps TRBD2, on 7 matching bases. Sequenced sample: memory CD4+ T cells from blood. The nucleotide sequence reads TGTGCCAGCAGTAACTGGGGGGGCCACGAGCAGTACTTC. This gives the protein CASSNWGGHEQYF.